This T cell receptor beta chain comes out of a study of T cells in Graves' hyperthyroidism and ophthalmopathy. In its sample, this clonotype was seen many times. Germline loops: CDR1 SGHVS, CDR2 FQNEAQ. The J segment lost 3 bases and the V segment lost 5 bases, leaving 2 bases of the junction unmatched. The CDR3 sequence is 14 residues long. The investigators amplified TCR beta CDR3 regions from RNA transcripts. A set of HTBI primers served as the primers for a first-round RT-PCR of the TCR CDR3. TCRdb passed the multiplex PCR reads through MiXCR, listing each CDR3 protein once. The top ten hold about 31% of the sample, which has around 430,000 distinct CDR3 sequences, more than 13% seen once.

V usage is TRBV7-8 and J usage is TRBJ2-7, with TRBD2 matching over 12 bases. Sequenced input: blood. The sequence was obtained from a woman in her twenties or thirties with Graves' hyperthyroidism. This CDR3 reads CASSRLAGDYEQYF. The DNA of the CDR3 is TGTGCCAGCAGCCGACTAGCGGGGGACTACGAGCAGTACTTC.